The 8 T cell receptor beta chains below were found in one sample sequenced in a study of blood T cell repertoires in COVID-19. Generated by immunoSEQ multiplex PCR, the TCRdb table keeps only in-frame clones and is missing some. The sample shows about 32,000 clones, more than 85% of them seen only once. Sequencing was performed on peripheral blood. Every receptor here comes from a male donor with active COVID-19.

The CDR3 nucleotides read TGTGCCAGCAGCGAACGGACAGGGGCTTACAATGAGCAGTTCTTC. Protein sequence: CASSERTGAYNEQFF. The V gene is TRBV7-2, the J gene TRBJ2-1, with 9 nucleotides matching TRBD1. The CDR3 sequence is 15 residues long. Germline V CDR1 and CDR2: SGHTA, FQGNSA. Germline trimming cut 5 bases from V and 4 bases from J; bases unmatched to any gene: 6.

CDR3 bases: TGTGCCAGCAGCCCTCATGGCTACACCTTC. Translated, it gives CASSPHGYTF. This chain links TRBV7-3 with TRBJ1-2, with D hard to call. Germline V gives CDR1 SGHTA, CDR2 FQGTGA. This CDR3 is built from 10 residues. The ends were cut back, 5 bases at V and 6 bases at J, with 4 bases in the middle.

This chain joins TRBV5-4 and TRBJ2-5, with 8 bases fitting TRBD1. Trimming removed 0 bases from V and 9 bases from J; junction bases left unmatched: 19. The CDR3 length is 18 residues. CDR1 and CDR2 from the germline V gene are SGHNT and YYREEE (reference sequence). CDR3 DNA sequence: TGTGCCAGCAGCTTGGGACAGGGGTCGCGCGTTCCTCCACCGGCCCAGTACTTC. Translating it yields CASSLGQGSRVPPPAQYF.

The table lists this clone with a count of one. The V call is TRBV7-9, the J call TRBJ2-1; D possibly corresponds to TRBD2 (7 bases). CDR1 and CDR2 (germline): SEHNR, FQNEAQ (reference sequence). The CDR3 sequence is 14 residues long. V shed 4 bases and J shed 9 bases, with 16 bases lying between them. This CDR3 reads CASSSRTGGPEQFF. The CDR3 DNA sequence: TGTGCCAGCAGCTCCCGAACGGGGGGCCCTGAGCAGTTCTTC.

This chain connects TRBV5-1 to TRBJ2-3; TRBD1 is a possible D gene (6 bases). Germline assignment: CDR1 SGHRS and CDR2 YFSETQ. Trimming shortened V by 6 bases and J by 0 bases, and 14 bases separated the two germline ends. This CDR3 has 15 residues. CDR3 sequence reads: CASKGNRVSTDTQYF. The DNA for the CDR3 is TGCGCCAGCAAGGGGAACAGGGTTAGCACAGATACGCAGTATTTT.

The chain carries TRBV6-1 and TRBJ1-4; 7 bases fit TRBD1. Germline CDR1 reads MNHNS; CDR2 reads SASEGT. V gave up 2 bases and J gave up 0 bases; unmatched junction bases: 6. The CDR3 spans 17 residues. The CDR3 DNA sequence: TGTGCCAGCAGTGAACCGGCCAGGGGGGCAACTAATGAAAAACTGTTTTTT. Translating it yields CASSEPARGATNEKLFF.

The chain links TRBV18 to TRBJ2-3; D is ambiguous. Germline V gene data show CDR1 as KGHSH and CDR2 as LQKENI. V lost 3 bases and J lost 2, with 9 bases in between. The CDR3 runs to 14 residues. The CDR3 here is CASSPRTTTDTQYF. The CDR3, as DNA: TGTGCCAGCTCACCGCGAACTACCACAGATACGCAGTATTTT.

This chain's CDR3 is CASSFGTSGATGELFF. In DNA, the CDR3 is TGTGCCAGTAGTTTTGGGACTAGCGGGGCCACCGGGGAGCTGTTTTTT. The chain is built from TRBV19 and TRBJ2-2; 13 positions match TRBD2. V was pared by 5 bases and J by 4 bases, with 4 bases of the junction left unmatched. The germline CDR1 and CDR2 sequences are LNHDA and SQIVND (reference sequence). The CDR3 consists of 16 residues.